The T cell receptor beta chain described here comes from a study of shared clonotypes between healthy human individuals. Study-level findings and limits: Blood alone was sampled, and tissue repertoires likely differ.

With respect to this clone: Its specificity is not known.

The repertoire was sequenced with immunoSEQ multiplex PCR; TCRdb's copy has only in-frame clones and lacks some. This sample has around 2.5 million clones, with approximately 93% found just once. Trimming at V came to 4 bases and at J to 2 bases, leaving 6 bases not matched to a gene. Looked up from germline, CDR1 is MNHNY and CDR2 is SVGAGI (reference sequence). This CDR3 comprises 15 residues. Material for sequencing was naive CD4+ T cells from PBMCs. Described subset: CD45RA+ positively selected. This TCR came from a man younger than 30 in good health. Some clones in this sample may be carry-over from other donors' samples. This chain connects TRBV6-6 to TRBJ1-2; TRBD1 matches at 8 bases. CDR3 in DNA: TGTGCCAGCAGTTCAGGGACAGGACTCAACTATGGCTACACCTTC. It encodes CASSSGTGLNYGYTF.